This is a list of T cell receptor beta chains from one sample in a study of cytomegalovirus exposure and HLA in healthy donors. The repertoire was sequenced with immunoSEQ multiplex PCR; TCRdb's copy has only in-frame clones and lacks some. The table shows about 150,000 clones, with about 88% occurring only once. The specimen was PBMCs. The receptors were gathered from a woman aged 18-29 years in good health and CMV-seropositive. Each CDR3 is given with its conserved first and last residue. D genes are given only for firm matches. Only some rows state a clone size, as once, few, many or a class for expanded clones.

d_call	clone_size	v_call	j_call	cdr3_aa	cdr3_nt
TRBD2	.	TRBV28	TRBJ2-1	CASRLAGYNEQFF	TGTGCCAGCCGACTAGCGGGCTACAATGAGCAGTTCTTC
.	.	TRBV6-1	TRBJ2-7	CASSVTGHNYEQYF	TGTGCCAGCAGTGTCACGGGACATAATTACGAGCAGTACTTC
TRBD1	.	TRBV5-1	TRBJ1-4	CASSHRGPNEKLFF	TGCGCCAGCAGCCACAGGGGCCCTAATGAAAAACTGTTTTTT
TRBD1	.	TRBV5-4	TRBJ2-7	CASSLDFWTGGDEQYF	TGTGCCAGCAGCTTGGACTTTTGGACAGGGGGCGACGAGCAGTACTTC
.	.	TRBV27	TRBJ2-3	CASSLSSTDTQYF	TGTGCCAGCAGTTTATCGTCAACAGATACGCAGTATTTT
.	.	TRBV5-1	TRBJ2-7	CASSLSLNSIEQYF	TGCGCCAGCAGCTTGTCTTTAAATAGCATTGAGCAGTACTTC
.	.	TRBV19	TRBJ2-7	CASIERATYEQYF	TGTGCCAGTATTGAAAGAGCAACCTACGAGCAGTACTTC
.	.	TRBV27	TRBJ1-5	CASSLSFQISNQPQHF	TGTGCCAGCAGTTTAAGTTTCCAGATTAGCAATCAGCCCCAGCATTTT
.	.	TRBV28	TRBJ2-5	CATNKRPRSETQYF	TGTGCCACCAACAAGAGGCCGCGTTCGGAGACCCAGTACTTC
TRBD1	.	TRBV7-2	TRBJ2-7	CASRLDRGPYEQYF	TGTGCCAGCAGACTAGACAGGGGGCCCTACGAGCAGTACTTC
TRBD2	.	TRBV11-3	TRBJ2-1	CASSPGLDPVIGEQFF	TGTGCCAGCAGCCCGGGACTAGACCCAGTAATTGGCGAGCAGTTCTTC
TRBD2	.	TRBV19	TRBJ2-1	CASTLTSGGSYNEQFF	TGTGCCAGTACTTTGACTAGCGGGGGGTCCTACAATGAGCAGTTCTTC
TRBD2	.	TRBV29-1	TRBJ2-5	CSARTGLVGAQYF	TGCAGCGCGAGAACGGGACTAGTTGGGGCCCAGTACTTC
TRBD1	once	TRBV14	TRBJ2-7	CASSRLKGQGGDEQYF	TGTGCCAGCAGCCGATTAAAGGGACAGGGTGGGGACGAGCAGTACTTC
TRBD1	.	TRBV4-2	TRBJ2-7	CASSQGPGDRGSYEQYF	TGTGCCAGCAGCCAAGGGCCCGGGGACAGGGGATCCTACGAGCAGTACTTC
TRBD2	.	TRBV7-3	TRBJ2-7	CASSLSGGFSYEQYF	TGTGCCAGCAGCTTATCGGGGGGATTCTCCTACGAGCAGTACTTC
.	once	TRBV30	TRBJ2-7	CAYFTSQAYEQYF	TGTGCCTACTTTACTAGCCAAGCCTACGAGCAGTACTTC
TRBD1	.	TRBV4-1	TRBJ1-1	CASSVGQGAADTEAFF	TGCGCCAGCAGCGTAGGACAGGGGGCCGCAGACACTGAAGCTTTCTTT
.	.	TRBV5-1	TRBJ1-6	CASSKTGHYNSPLHF	TGCGCCAGCAGCAAGACAGGCCACTATAATTCACCCCTCCACTTT
.	.	TRBV28	TRBJ2-7	CASSFIPTGNSYEQYF	TGTGCCAGCAGTTTTATCCCGACAGGAAACTCCTACGAGCAGTACTTC
.	.	TRBV5-1	TRBJ2-7	CASSLGSVSRYSYEQYF	TGCGCCAGCAGCTTGGGCTCCGTATCCAGATACTCCTACGAGCAGTACTTC
.	.	TRBV4-2	TRBJ1-1	CASSQVEALNTEAFF	TGTGCCAGCAGCCAAGTCGAGGCCCTGAACACTGAAGCTTTCTTT
.	.	TRBV10-3	TRBJ2-3	CAIRRQSNTDTQYF	TGTGCCATCAGGAGACAGAGTAACACAGATACGCAGTATTTT
TRBD2	once	TRBV6-5	TRBJ2-7	CASSSPGGGAYEQYF	TGTGCCAGCAGTTCCCCGGGAGGGGGAGCCTACGAGCAGTACTTC
.	.	TRBV4-1	TRBJ2-1	CASSQVDLVAYNEQFF	TGCGCCAGCAGCCAAGTCGACCTAGTAGCCTACAATGAGCAGTTCTTC
.	.	TRBV6-1	TRBJ2-7	CASRAPTGFNEQYF	TGTGCCAGCAGGGCACCCACGGGGTTCAACGAGCAGTACTTC
.	.	TRBV4-1	TRBJ1-1	CASSRQTGDTEAFF	TGCGCCAGCAGCAGACAGACGGGGGACACTGAAGCTTTCTTT
.	.	TRBV5-1	TRBJ2-1	CASSSGGGSINEQFF	TGCGCCAGCAGCTCGGGCGGGGGCTCAATCAATGAGCAGTTCTTC
TRBD1	.	TRBV19	TRBJ1-2	CATRPLRDRPIGYTF	TGTGCCACCCGCCCCCTCCGGGACAGACCTATTGGCTACACCTTC
TRBD2	.	TRBV18	TRBJ2-5	CASSPRTSRGETQYF	TGTGCCAGCTCACCAAGGACTAGCAGGGGAGAGACCCAGTACTTC
TRBD1	.	TRBV4-1	TRBJ2-7	CASSYATGPYEQYF	TGCGCCAGCAGCTACGCGACAGGGCCCTACGAGCAGTACTTC
.	.	TRBV5-4	TRBJ2-2	CASSFGPQANTGELFF	TGTGCCAGCAGCTTCGGTCCACAGGCGAACACCGGGGAGCTGTTTTTT
TRBD1	.	TRBV7-2	TRBJ1-1	CASSVGTGGYTEAFF	TGTGCCAGCAGCGTGGGGACAGGGGGTTACACTGAAGCTTTCTTT
TRBD1	.	TRBV4-1	TRBJ2-7	CASSQGRDRGQYEQYF	TGCGCCAGCAGCCAAGGCAGAGACAGGGGGCAGTACGAGCAGTACTTC
.	once	TRBV27	TRBJ1-1	CASSPSRVLPGYTEAFF	TGTGCCAGCAGCCCCTCAAGGGTCCTCCCAGGGTACACTGAAGCTTTCTTT
TRBD2	.	TRBV4-2	TRBJ2-3	CASSQFAGVSTDTQYF	TGTGCCAGCAGCCAATTCGCGGGGGTGAGCACAGATACGCAGTATTTT
TRBD1	.	TRBV10-3	TRBJ1-5	CATGGRGNDQPQHF	TGTGCCACCGGGGGCAGGGGGAACGATCAGCCCCAGCATTTT
.	few	TRBV2	TRBJ2-7	CASAGYEQYF	TGTGCCAGCGCCGGTTACGAGCAGTACTTC
.	.	TRBV10-1	TRBJ2-1	CASSESRGGAGNEQFF	TGCGCCAGCAGTGAGTCGCGTGGGGGGGCCGGAAATGAGCAGTTCTTC
.	.	TRBV6-1	TRBJ2-3	CASSGAWTDTQYF	TGTGCCAGCAGTGGGGCATGGACAGATACGCAGTATTTT
.	.	TRBV11-2	TRBJ1-1	CASSPLAKNTEAFF	TGTGCCAGCAGCCCCCTGGCAAAGAACACTGAAGCTTTCTTT
.	.	TRBV5-6	TRBJ1-6	CASSLAGVPLHF	TGTGCCAGCAGCTTGGCGGGAGTCCCCCTCCACTTT
.	once	TRBV27	TRBJ2-7	CASSREEQYF	TGTGCCAGCAGTCGGGAGGAGCAGTACTTC
TRBD1	.	TRBV5-4	TRBJ1-6	CASSFLDRVNSPLHF	TGTGCCAGCAGCTTCTTGGACAGGGTCAATTCACCCCTCCACTTT
TRBD1	few	TRBV15	TRBJ1-2	CATSRAGQGRNYGYTF	TGTGCCACCAGCAGAGCCGGACAGGGGAGAAACTATGGCTACACCTTC
TRBD2	.	TRBV19	TRBJ2-1	CASSRSPGRDLYNEQFF	TGTGCCAGTAGTCGATCCCCAGGGAGGGACCTCTACAATGAGCAGTTCTTC
.	.	TRBV18	TRBJ2-3	CASSPSTDTQYF	TGTGCCAGCTCCCCTAGCACAGATACGCAGTATTTT
TRBD1	few	TRBV2	TRBJ2-1	CASRADRGSYNEQFF	TGTGCCAGCAGGGCAGACAGGGGGTCCTACAATGAGCAGTTCTTC
TRBD2	.	TRBV6-5	TRBJ2-7	CASSRSTSGYEQYF	TGTGCCAGCAGTAGATCGACTAGCGGCTACGAGCAGTACTTC
TRBD1	.	TRBV11-2	TRBJ2-2	CASSLEHRGPNTGELFF	TGTGCCAGCAGCTTAGAACATAGGGGGCCGAACACCGGGGAGCTGTTTTTT
TRBD2	.	TRBV10-3	TRBJ2-5	CAVRGAQETQYF	TGTGCCGTGCGGGGGGCACAAGAGACCCAGTACTTC
.	.	TRBV4-2	TRBJ1-5	CASSSRVNQPQHF	TGTGCCAGCAGCTCCAGGGTGAATCAGCCCCAGCATTTT
.	once	TRBV15	TRBJ1-3	CATSPQTGGNTIYF	TGTGCCACCAGCCCTCAGACAGGAGGAAACACCATATATTTT
.	.	TRBV27	TRBJ2-5	CASSLSPGETQYF	TGTGCCAGCAGTTTATCCCCAGGAGAGACCCAGTACTTC
TRBD1	.	TRBV27	TRBJ2-2	CASRRTTGRTGELFF	TGTGCCAGCAGACGGACGACAGGGCGGACCGGGGAGCTGTTTTTT
.	.	TRBV9	TRBJ1-1	CASSPFGPGESTEAFF	TGTGCCAGCAGCCCCTTCGGACCTGGGGAGAGCACTGAAGCTTTCTTT
.	.	TRBV19	TRBJ2-1	CASSTSSDSYNEQFF	TGTGCCAGTAGTACGTCTAGCGACTCCTACAATGAGCAGTTCTTC
.	once	TRBV7-7	TRBJ2-2	CASSLKPTSGELFF	TGTGCTAGCAGCTTAAAGCCTACCTCTGGGGAGCTGTTTTTT